This T cell receptor beta chain derives from a study of T-cell memory formation after mild COVID-19. General study findings and limits: While clones contracting from day 15 to 85 were balanced between CD4 and CD8, later expanders leaned CD4+. Memory sampled before infection contained some responding clones, suggesting cross-reactive memory joined. Contracting CD4+ clones were located mainly in CM and EM, and CD8+ clones in EMRA.

This clonotype was observed a single time. The antigen remains unidentified. The ends lost 5 bases at V and 0 bases at J; junction bases unmatched: 10. CDR3 length equals 18 residues. Germline assignment: CDR1 MNHNS and CDR2 SASEGT. TCRdb analysed the 5' RACE reads with MiXCR anew, one entry per CDR3 protein. This sample has about 500,000 distinct CDR3 sequences; roughly 22% occur once, and the top ten carry about 12%. The sequenced sample consisted of PBMCs or a T cell subset sorted from them (not recorded which). The V gene is TRBV6-1, the J gene TRBJ2-3; 11 positions agree with TRBD2. The clonotype originates from an adult woman who had mild COVID-19 (a few samples of this study predate the infection). Cell type and time point are not known. CDR3 sequence: CASSRGTSGVTSTDTQYF. For the CDR3, the DNA is TGTGCCAGCAGTCGTGGGACTAGCGGAGTGACTAGCACAGATACGCAGTATTTT.